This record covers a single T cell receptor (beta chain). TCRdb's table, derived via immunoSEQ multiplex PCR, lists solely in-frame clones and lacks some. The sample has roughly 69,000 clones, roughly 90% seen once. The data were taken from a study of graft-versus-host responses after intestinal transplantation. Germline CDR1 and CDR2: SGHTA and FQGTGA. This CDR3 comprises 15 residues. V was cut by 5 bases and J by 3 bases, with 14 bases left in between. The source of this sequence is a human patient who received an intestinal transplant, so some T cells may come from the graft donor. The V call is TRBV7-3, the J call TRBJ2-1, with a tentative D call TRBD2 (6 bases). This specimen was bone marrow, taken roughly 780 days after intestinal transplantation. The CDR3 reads CASSPRLAHYNEQFF. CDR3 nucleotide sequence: TGTGCCAGCAGCCCCCGCCTAGCGCACTACAATGAGCAGTTCTTC. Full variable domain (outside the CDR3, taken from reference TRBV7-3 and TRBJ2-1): GAGVSQTPSNKVTEKGKYVELRCDPISGHTALYWYRQSLGQGPEFLIYFQGTGAADDSGLPNDRFFAVRPEGSVSTLKIQRTERGDSAVYLCASSPRLAHYNEQFFGPGTRLTVL.